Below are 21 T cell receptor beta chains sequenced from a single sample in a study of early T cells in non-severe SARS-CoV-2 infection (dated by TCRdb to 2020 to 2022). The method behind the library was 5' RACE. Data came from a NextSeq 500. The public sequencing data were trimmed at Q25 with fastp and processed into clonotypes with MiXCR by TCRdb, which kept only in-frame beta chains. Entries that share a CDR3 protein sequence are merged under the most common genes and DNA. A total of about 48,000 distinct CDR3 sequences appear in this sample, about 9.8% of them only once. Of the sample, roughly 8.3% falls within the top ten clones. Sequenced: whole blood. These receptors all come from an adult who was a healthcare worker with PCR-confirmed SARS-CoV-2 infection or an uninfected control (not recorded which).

CDR3 nucleotides: TGCGCCAGCAGCGACGACGGCAACATTCAGTACTTC. This translates into CASSDDGNIQYF. The rearrangement links TRBV5-1 to TRBJ2-4; no clear D gene. The CDR3 is 12 amino acids. V gave up 4 bases and J gave up 7 bases, with 9 bases separating them. Per germline, CDR1 SGHRS and CDR2 YFSETQ.

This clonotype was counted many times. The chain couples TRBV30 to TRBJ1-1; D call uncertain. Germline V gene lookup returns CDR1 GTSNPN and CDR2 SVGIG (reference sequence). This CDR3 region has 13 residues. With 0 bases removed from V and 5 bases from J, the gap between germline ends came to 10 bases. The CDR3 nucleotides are TGTGCCTGGAGTGTATCCCGAAGGACTGAAGCTTTCTTT. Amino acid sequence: CAWSVSRRTEAFF.

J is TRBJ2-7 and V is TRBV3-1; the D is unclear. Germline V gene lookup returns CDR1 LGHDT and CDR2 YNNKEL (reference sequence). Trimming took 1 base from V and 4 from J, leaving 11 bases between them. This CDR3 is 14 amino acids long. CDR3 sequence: CASSQGFKGYEQYF. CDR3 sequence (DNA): TGTGCCAGCAGCCAAGGGTTCAAAGGTTACGAGCAGTACTTC.

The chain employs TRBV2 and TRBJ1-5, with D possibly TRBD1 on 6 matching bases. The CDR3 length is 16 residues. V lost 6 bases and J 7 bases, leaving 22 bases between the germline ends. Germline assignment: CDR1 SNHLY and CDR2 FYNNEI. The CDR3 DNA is TGTGCCAGCAGCTCTCCTCGCGGGGGGCTGGGGCAGCCCCAGCATTTT. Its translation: CASSSPRGGLGQPQHF. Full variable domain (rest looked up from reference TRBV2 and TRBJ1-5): EPEVTQTPSHQVTQMGQEVILRCVPISNHLYFYWYRQILGQKVEFLVSFYNNEISEKSEIFDDQFSVERPDGSNFTLKIRSTKLEDSAMYFCASSSPRGGLGQPQHFGDGTRLSIL.

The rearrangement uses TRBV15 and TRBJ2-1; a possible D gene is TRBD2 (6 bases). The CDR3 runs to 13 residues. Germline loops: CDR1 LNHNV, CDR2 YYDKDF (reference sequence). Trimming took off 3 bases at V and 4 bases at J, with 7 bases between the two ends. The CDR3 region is CATSSGRYNEQFF. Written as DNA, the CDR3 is TGTGCCACCAGCAGCGGGAGATACAATGAGCAGTTCTTC.

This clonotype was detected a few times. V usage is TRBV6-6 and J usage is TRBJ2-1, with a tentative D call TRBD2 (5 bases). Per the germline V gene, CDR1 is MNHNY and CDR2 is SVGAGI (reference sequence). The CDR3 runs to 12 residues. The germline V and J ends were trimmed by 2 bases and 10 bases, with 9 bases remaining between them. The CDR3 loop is CASSYLAGEQFF. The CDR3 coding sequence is TGTGCCAGCAGTTACCTAGCAGGCGAGCAGTTCTTC.

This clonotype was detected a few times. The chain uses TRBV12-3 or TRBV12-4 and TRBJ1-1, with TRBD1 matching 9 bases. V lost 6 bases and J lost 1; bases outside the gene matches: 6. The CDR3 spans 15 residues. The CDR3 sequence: CASSSRDRANTEAFF. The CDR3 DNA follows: TGTGCCAGCAGCTCCCGGGACAGGGCGAACACTGAAGCTTTCTTT.

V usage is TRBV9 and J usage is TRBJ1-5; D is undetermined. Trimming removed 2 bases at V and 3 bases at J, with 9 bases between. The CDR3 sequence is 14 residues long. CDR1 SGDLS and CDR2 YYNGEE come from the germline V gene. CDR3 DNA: TGTGCCAGCAGCGTCGGCGGAGCCAATCAGCCCCAGCATTTT. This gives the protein CASSVGGANQPQHF.

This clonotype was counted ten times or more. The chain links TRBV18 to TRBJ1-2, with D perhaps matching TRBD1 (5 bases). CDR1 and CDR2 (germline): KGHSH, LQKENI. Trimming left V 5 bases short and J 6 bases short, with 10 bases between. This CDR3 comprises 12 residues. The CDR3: CASSTGQNGYTF. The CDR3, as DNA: TGTGCCAGCTCAACGGGGCAGAATGGCTACACCTTC.

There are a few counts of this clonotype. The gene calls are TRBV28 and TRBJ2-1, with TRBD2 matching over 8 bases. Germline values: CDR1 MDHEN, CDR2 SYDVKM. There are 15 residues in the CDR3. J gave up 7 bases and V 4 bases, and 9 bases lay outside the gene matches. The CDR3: CASSSPAGDLNEQFF. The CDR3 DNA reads TGTGCCAGCAGTTCCCCAGCGGGAGACTTGAATGAGCAGTTCTTC.

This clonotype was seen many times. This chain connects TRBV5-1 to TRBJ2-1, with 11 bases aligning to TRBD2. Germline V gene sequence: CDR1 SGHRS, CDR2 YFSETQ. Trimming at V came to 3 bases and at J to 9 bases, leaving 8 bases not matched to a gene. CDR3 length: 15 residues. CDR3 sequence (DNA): TGCGCCAGCAGCTGGAGTAGGCTAGCGGGAGGTGAGCAGTTCTTC. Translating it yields CASSWSRLAGGEQFF.

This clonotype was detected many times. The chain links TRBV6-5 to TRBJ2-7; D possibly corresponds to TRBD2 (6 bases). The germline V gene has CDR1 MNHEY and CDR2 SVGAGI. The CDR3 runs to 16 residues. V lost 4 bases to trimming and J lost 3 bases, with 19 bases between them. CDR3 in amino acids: CASSSRKGLLLYEQYF. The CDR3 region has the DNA TGTGCCAGCAGTTCTCGAAAGGGACTTCTTCTCTACGAGCAGTACTTC.

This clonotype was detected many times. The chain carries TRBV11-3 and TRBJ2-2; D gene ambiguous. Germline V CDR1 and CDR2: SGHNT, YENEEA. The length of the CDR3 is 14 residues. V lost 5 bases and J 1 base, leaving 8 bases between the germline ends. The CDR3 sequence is CASSGVLNTGELFF. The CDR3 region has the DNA TGTGCCAGCAGCGGGGTCTTGAACACCGGGGAGCTGTTTTTT.

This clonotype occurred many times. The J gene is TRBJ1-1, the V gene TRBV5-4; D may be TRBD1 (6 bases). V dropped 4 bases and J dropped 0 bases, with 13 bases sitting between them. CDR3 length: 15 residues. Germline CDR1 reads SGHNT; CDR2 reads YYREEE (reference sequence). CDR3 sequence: CASSPRGPMNTEAFF. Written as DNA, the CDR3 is TGTGCCAGCAGCCCCAGGGGACCTATGAACACTGAAGCTTTCTTT.

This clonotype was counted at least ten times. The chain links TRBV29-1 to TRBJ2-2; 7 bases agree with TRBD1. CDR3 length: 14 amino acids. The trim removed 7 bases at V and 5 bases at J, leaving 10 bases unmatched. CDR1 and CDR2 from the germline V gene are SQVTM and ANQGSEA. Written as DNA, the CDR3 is TGCAGCGGAAGACAGGGCAGGAATACCGGGGAGCTGTTTTTT. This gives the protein CSGRQGRNTGELFF.

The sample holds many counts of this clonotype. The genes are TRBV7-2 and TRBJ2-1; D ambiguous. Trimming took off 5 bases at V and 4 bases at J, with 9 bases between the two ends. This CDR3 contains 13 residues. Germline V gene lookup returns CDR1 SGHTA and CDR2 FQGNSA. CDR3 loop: CASSPVGYNEQFF. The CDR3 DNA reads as TGTGCCAGCAGCCCCGTGGGTTACAATGAGCAGTTCTTC.

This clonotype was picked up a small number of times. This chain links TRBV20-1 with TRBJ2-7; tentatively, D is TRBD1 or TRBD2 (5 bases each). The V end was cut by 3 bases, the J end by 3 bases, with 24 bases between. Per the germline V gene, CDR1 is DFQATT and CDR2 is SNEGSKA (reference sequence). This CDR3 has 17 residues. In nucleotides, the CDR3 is TGCAGTGCTAGCGGCGGTAGGGGAGAGTCCAGGGTCTACGAGCAGTACTTC. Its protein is CSASGGRGESRVYEQYF.

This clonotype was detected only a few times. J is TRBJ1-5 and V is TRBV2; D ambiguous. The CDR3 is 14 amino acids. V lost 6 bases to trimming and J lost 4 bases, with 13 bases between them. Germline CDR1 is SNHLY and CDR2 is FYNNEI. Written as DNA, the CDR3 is TGTGCCAGCAGCCCTTGGGCACGTAATCAGCCCCAGCATTTT. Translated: CASSPWARNQPQHF.

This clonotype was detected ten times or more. CDR3 residues: CATGINRYTEAFF. The CDR3 region has the DNA TGTGCCACCGGGATAAACAGGTACACTGAAGCTTTCTTT. The chain links TRBV3-1 to TRBJ1-1, with a tentative D call TRBD1 (5 bases). Germline assignment: CDR1 LGHDT and CDR2 YNNKEL (reference sequence). The CDR3 sequence is 13 residues long. The V end was cut by 10 bases, the J end by 3 bases, with 15 bases between. The full variable domain, with the rest looked up from reference TRBV3-1 and TRBJ1-1, is DTAVSQTPKYLVTQMGNDKSIKCEQNLGHDTMYWYKQDSKKFLKIMFSYNNKELIINETVPNRFSPKSPDKAHLNLHINSLELGDSAVYFCATGINRYTEAFFGQGTRLTVV.

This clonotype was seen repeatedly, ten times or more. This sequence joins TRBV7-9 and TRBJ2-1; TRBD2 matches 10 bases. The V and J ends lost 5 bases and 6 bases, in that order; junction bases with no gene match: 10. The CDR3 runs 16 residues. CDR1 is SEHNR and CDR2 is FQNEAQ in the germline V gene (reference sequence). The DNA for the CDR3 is TGTGCCAGCAGCCCCCCAGCGGGAGGGCCCGTCAATGAGCAGTTCTTC. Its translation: CASSPPAGGPVNEQFF.

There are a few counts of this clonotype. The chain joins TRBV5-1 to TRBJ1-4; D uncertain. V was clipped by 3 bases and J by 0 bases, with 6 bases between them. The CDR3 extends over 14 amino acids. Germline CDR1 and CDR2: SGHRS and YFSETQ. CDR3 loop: CASSYSSTNEKLFF. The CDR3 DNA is TGCGCCAGCAGCTACAGTTCAACTAATGAAAAACTGTTTTTT.